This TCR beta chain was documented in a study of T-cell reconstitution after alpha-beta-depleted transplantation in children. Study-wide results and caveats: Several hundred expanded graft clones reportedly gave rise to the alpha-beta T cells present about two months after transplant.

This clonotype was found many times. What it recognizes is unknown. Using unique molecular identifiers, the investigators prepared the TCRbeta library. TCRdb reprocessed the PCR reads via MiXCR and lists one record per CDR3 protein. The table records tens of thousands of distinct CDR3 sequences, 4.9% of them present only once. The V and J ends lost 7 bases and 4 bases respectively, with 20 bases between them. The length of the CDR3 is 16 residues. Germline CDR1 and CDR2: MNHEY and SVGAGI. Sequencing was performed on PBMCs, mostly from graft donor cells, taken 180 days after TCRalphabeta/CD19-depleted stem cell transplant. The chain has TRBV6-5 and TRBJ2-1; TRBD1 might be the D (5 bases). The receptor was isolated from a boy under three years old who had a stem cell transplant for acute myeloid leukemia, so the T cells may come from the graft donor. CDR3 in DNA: TGTGCCAGCACCCCCAGGGTATTAAAGTCTTACAATGAGCAGTTCTTC. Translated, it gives CASTPRVLKSYNEQFF.